This T cell receptor (beta chain) was found in a study of T-cell reconstitution after alpha-beta-depleted transplantation in children (dated by TCRdb to between 2015 and 2016). At the level of the whole study: T-cell immune reconstitution after TCRalphabeta/CD19-depleted allogeneic hematopoietic cell transplantation in children was quantitatively tracked in the study by means of TCR repertoire profiling.

Library preparation was by PCR. The sequencer was an Illumina HiSeq 2500. TCR library preparation used molecular barcoding, with unique molecular identifiers applied to normalize quantification of the TCRbeta repertoire. TCRdb's own reprocessing of the public reads used fastp at Q25 and MiXCR and kept productive beta chains. A single entry per CDR3 protein holds the most common genes and DNA from its merged rows. For this sample there are roughly 400,000 distinct CDR3 sequences; over 20% appear just once. Of the sample, about 3.8% is held by the ten largest clones. This clonotype has more than one count but fewer than ten. What this receptor recognizes is not known. Base qualities are missing; no much larger clone stands one base away. V is reduced by 3 bases and J by 2 bases, leaving a spacing of 3 bases between them. For CDR1 and CDR2, the germline V gene lists SGHAT and FQNNGV. The CDR3 measures 12 amino acids from cysteine to phenylalanine. Just the 36-base CDR3 DNA is kept, in frame starting at base 1.

This clonotype originated in a human donor who donated a stem cell graft to a child with acute myeloid leukemia. The V and J genes are TRBV11-2 and TRBJ2-3; the D gene cannot be resolved reliably. The specimen comprised PBMCs from the stem cell graft donor, sampled from the stem cell graft. The CDR3 reads CASSFVTDTQYF. The sequenced DNA: TGTGCCAGCAGCTTTGTCACAGATACGCAGTATTTT. The CDR3 plus the reference TRBV11-2 and TRBJ2-3 genes for the other parts give the full variable domain: EAGVAQSPRYKIIEKRQSVAFWCNPISGHATLYWYQQILGQGPKLLIQFQNNGVVDDSQLPKDRFSAERLKGVDSTLKIQPAKLEDSAVYLCASSFVTDTQYFGPGTRLTVL.